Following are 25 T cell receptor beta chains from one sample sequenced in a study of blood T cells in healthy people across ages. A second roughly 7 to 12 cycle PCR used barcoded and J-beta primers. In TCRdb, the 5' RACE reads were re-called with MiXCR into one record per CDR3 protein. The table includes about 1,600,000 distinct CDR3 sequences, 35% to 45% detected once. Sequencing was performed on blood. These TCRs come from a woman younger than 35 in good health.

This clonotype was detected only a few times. CDR3 nucleotide sequence: TGTGCCATCAGTGAGCCGGGACTAGCGGGAGGGCCCGACGAGCAGTACTTC. It yields the protein CAISEPGLAGGPDEQYF. The V and J genes are TRBV10-3 and TRBJ2-7; 16 bases map to TRBD2. Looked up from germline, CDR1 is ENHRY and CDR2 is SYGVKD. The CDR3 has 17 amino acids. After removal of 2 bases from V and 5 bases from J, the junction contained 6 bases not matched to a gene.

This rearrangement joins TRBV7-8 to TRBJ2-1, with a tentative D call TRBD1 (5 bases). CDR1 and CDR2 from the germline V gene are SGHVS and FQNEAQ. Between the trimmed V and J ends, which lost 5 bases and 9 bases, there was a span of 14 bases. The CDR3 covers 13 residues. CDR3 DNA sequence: TGTGCCAGCAGCCCCAGTGGGGCCCGTGAGCAGTTCTTC. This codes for CASSPSGAREQFF.

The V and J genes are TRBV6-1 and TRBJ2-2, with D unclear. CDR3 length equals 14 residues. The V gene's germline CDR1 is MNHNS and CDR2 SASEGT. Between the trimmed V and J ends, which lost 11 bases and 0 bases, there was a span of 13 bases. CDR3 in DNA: TGTGCCGCCTTGACGCGGACGAACACCGGGGAGCTGTTTTTT. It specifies CAALTRTNTGELFF.

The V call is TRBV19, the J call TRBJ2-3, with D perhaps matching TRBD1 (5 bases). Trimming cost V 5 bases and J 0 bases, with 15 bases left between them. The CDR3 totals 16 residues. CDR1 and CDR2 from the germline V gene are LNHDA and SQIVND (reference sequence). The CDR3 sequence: CASSAQGPPSTDTQYF. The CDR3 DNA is TGTGCCAGTAGTGCTCAGGGTCCCCCCAGCACAGATACGCAGTATTTT.

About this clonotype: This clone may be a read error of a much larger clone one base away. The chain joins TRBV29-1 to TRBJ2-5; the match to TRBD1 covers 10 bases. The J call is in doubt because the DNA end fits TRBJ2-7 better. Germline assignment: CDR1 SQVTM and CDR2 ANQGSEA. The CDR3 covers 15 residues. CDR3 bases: TGCAGCGTTGAAACAGGACAGGGGGTTCTAGACGAGCAGTACTTC. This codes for CSVETGQGVLDEQYF.

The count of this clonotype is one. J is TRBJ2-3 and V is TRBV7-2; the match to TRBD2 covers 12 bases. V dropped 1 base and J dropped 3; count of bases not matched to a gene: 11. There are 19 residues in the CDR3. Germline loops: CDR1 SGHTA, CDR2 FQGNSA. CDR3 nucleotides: TGTGCCAGCAGCTTAGTCTCTGGTTACGGGACTAGCGGGACAGATACGCAGTATTTT. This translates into CASSLVSGYGTSGTDTQYF.

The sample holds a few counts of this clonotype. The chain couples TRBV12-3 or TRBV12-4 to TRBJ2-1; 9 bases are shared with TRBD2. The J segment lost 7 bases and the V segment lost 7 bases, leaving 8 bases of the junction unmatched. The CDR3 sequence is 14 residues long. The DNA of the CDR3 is TGTGCCAGCACCCCTGCGGGGGGGTCGAATGAGCAGTTCTTC. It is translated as CASTPAGGSNEQFF.

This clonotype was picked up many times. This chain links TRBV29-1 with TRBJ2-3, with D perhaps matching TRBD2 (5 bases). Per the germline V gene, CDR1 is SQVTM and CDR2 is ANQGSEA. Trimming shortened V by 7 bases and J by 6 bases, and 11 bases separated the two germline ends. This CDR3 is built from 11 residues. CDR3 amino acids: CSGYLADTQYF. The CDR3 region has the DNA TGCAGCGGCTACTTAGCGGATACGCAGTATTTT.

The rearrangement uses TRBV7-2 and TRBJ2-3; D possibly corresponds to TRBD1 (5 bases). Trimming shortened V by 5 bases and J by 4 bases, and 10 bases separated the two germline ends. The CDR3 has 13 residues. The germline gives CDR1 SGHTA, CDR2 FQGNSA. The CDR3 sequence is CASSTWGPDTQYF. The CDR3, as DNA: TGTGCCAGCAGCACCTGGGGCCCAGATACGCAGTATTTT.

CDR3 coding DNA: TGTGCCAGCAGCCAAGGCGCTAGCGGGAGTTTCGGTGAGCAGTACTTC. It is translated as CASSQGASGSFGEQYF. J is TRBJ2-7 and V is TRBV4-2, with TRBD2 matching over 10 bases. CDR3 size: 16 residues. V trimming: 1 base; J trimming: 7 bases; junction bases outside the gene matches: 10. Per the germline V gene, CDR1 is LGHNA and CDR2 is YNFKEQ.

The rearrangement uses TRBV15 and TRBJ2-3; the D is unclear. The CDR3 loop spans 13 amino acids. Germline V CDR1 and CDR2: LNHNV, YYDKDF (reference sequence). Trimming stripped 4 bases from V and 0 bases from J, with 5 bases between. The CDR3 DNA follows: TGTGCCACCAGCATCCAGAGCACAGATACGCAGTATTTT. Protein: CATSIQSTDTQYF.

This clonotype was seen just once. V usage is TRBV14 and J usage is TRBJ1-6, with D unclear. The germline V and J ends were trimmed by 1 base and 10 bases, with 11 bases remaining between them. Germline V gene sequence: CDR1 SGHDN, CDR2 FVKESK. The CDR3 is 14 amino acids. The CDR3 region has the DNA TGTGCCAGCAGCCAAGTCGTCATAGGATCACCCCTCCACTTT. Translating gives CASSQVVIGSPLHF.

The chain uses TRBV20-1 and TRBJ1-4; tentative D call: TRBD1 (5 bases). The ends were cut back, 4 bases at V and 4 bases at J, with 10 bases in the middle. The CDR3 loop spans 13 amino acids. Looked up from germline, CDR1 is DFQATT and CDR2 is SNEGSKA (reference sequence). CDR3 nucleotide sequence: TGCAGTGCTACAGGGAGCCTTAATGAAAAACTGTTTTTT. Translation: CSATGSLNEKLFF.

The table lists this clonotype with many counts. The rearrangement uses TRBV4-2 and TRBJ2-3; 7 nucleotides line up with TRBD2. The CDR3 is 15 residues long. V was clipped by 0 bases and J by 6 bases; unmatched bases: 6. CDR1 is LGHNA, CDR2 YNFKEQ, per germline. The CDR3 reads CASSQEYAGVDTQYF. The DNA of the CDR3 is TGTGCCAGCAGCCAAGAATACGCGGGGGTGGATACGCAGTATTTT.

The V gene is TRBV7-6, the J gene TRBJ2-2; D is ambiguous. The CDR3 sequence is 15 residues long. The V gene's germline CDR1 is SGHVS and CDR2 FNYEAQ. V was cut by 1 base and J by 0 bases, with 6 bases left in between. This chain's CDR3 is CASSLGASNTGELFF. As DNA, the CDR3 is TGTGCCAGCAGCTTAGGGGCATCGAACACCGGGGAGCTGTTTTTT.

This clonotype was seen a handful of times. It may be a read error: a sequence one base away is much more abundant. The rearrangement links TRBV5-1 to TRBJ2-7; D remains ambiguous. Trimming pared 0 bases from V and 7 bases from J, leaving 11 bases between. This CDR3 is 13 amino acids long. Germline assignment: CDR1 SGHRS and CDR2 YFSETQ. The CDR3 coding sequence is TGCGCCAGCAGCTTGGGGGGTAACAATGAGCAGTACTTC. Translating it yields CASSLGGNNEQYF. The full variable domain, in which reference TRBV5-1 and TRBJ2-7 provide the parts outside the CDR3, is KAGVTQTPRYLIKTRGQQVTLSCSPISGHRSVSWYQQTPGQGLQFLFEYFSETQRNKGNFPGRFSGRQFSNSRSEMNVSTLELGDSALYLCASSLGGNNEQYFGPGTRLTVT.

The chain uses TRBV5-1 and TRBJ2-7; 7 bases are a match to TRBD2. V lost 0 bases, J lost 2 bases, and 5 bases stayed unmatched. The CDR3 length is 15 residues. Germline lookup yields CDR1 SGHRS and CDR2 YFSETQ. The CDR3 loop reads CASSLGGSATYEQYF. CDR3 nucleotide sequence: TGCGCCAGCAGCTTGGGCGGGAGCGCCACCTACGAGCAGTACTTC. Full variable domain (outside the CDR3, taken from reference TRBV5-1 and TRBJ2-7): KAGVTQTPRYLIKTRGQQVTLSCSPISGHRSVSWYQQTPGQGLQFLFEYFSETQRNKGNFPGRFSGRQFSNSRSEMNVSTLELGDSALYLCASSLGGSATYEQYFGPGTRLTVT.

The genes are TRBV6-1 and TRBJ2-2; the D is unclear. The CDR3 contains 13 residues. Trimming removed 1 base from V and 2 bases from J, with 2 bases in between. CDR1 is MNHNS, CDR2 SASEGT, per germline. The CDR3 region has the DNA TGTGCCAGCAGTGAAGTTAACACCGGGGAGCTGTTTTTT. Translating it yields CASSEVNTGELFF.

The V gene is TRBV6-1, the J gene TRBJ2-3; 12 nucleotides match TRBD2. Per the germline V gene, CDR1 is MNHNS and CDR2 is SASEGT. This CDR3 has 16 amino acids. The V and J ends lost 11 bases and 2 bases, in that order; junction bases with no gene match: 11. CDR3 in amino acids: CAGNGLAGPHTDTQYF. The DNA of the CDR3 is TGTGCCGGCAACGGACTAGCGGGGCCGCACACAGATACGCAGTATTTT.

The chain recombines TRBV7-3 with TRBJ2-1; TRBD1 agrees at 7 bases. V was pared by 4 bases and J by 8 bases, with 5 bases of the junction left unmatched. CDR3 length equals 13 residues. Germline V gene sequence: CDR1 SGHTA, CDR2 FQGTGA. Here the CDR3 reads CASSSEDRDEQFF. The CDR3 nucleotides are TGTGCCAGCAGCTCGGAAGACAGGGATGAGCAGTTCTTC.

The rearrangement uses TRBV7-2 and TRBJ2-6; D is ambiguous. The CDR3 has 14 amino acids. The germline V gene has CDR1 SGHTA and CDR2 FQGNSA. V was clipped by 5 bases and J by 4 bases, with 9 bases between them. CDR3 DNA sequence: TGTGCCAGCAGCCTTCGGCCAGGGGCCAACGTCCTGACTTTC. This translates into CASSLRPGANVLTF.

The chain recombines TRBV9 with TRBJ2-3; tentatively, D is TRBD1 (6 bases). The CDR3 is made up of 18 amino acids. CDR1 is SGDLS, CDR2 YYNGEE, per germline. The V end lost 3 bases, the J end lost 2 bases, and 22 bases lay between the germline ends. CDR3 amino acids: CASSARGTGPALTDTQYF. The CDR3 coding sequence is TGTGCCAGCAGCGCTAGGGGAACAGGGCCTGCCCTCACAGATACGCAGTATTTT.

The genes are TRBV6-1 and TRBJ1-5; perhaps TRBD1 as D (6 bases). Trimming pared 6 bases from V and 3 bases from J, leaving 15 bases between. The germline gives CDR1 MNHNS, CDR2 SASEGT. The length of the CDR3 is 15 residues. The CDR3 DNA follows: TGTGCCAGCAGCACCCAGGACAGCTACAATCAGCCCCAGCATTTT. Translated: CASSTQDSYNQPQHF.

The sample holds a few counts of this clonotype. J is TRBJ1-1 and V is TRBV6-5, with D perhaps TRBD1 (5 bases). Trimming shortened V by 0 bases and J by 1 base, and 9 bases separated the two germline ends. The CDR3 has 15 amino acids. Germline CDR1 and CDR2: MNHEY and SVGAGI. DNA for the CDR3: TGTGCCAGCAGTTACTCCTGGGGCCAGAACACTGAAGCTTTCTTT. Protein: CASSYSWGQNTEAFF.

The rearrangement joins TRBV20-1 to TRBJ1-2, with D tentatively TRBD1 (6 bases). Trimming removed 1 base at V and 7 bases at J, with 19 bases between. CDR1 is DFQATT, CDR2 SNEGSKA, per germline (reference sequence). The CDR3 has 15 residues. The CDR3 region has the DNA TGCAGTGCTAGAGTGGGGGCGTCCCTCCGCGCTGGCTACACCTTC. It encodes CSARVGASLRAGYTF.